The 32 T cell receptor beta chains reported below all come from one sample, sequenced in a study of shared clonotypes between healthy human individuals (dated by TCRdb to about 2020). The library was generated by the immunoSEQ multiplex PCR assay. Held by TCRdb, this immuneACCESS table contains in-frame sequences only and omits some clones. Under half of the omission traces to an unresolved V gene where checked; the cause of the rest is unknown. Recorded for this sample are about 2.1 million clones; around 93% of them occurred a single time. Of the sample, about 1.7% falls within the top ten clones. For the CD8 naive samples, CD45RO-negative cells were positively selected for CCR7, yielding a CD45RA+CCR7+ population from which TemRA cells were excluded. What was sequenced was naive CD8+ T cells from PBMCs. What this sample's cell subset or site label stands for: CD45RA+CCR7+. These receptors were taken from a man younger than 35 in good health. Some clones in this sample may be carry-over from other donors' samples.

This rearrangement joins TRBV2 to TRBJ2-1, with TRBD2 identical over 14 bases. V lost 9 bases to trimming and J lost 5 bases; unmatched junction nucleotides: 6. Germline loops: CDR1 SNHLY, CDR2 FYNNEI. This CDR3 has 15 residues. As DNA, the CDR3 is TGTGCCAGGCGGACTAGCGGGAGGTCGGACAATGAGCAGTTCTTC. It yields the protein CARRTSGRSDNEQFF.

Written as DNA, the CDR3 is TGTGCCAGCAGTGGATTAGTTCAAGGGGTGCCTCGTGAAAAACTGTTTTTT. Protein sequence: CASSGLVQGVPREKLFF. The rearrangement links TRBV25-1 to TRBJ1-4; tentatively, D is TRBD1 (5 bases). Germline CDR1 MGHDK, CDR2 SYGVNS. V lost 4 bases to trimming and J lost 7 bases, with 22 bases between them. The CDR3 is made up of 17 amino acids.

The chain has TRBV11-3 and TRBJ2-1, with 12 bases lining up with TRBD2. There are 17 residues in the CDR3. The germline CDR1 and CDR2 sequences are SGHNT and YENEEA. With 5 bases clipped from V and 8 bases from J, the junction kept 13 bases outside the gene matches. CDR3 residues: CASSPTRTSGIFYEQFF. The DNA of the CDR3 is TGTGCCAGCAGCCCCACTCGGACTAGCGGGATCTTCTATGAGCAGTTCTTC.

The chain couples TRBV28 to TRBJ2-3; TRBD2 aligns across 13 bases. This CDR3 spans 17 amino acids. V lost 5 bases and J lost 4; bases outside the gene matches: 9. Germline-derived CDR1 and CDR2 are MDHEN and SYDVKM. The CDR3 loop is CASSLLRLAGGADTQYF. CDR3 DNA sequence: TGTGCCAGCAGTCTCCTACGACTAGCGGGAGGCGCAGATACGCAGTATTTT.

The V and J genes are TRBV28 and TRBJ2-1; TRBD1 matches 7 bases. The length of the CDR3 is 16 residues. The germline CDR1 and CDR2 sequences are MDHEN and SYDVKM. After removal of 1 base from V and 0 bases from J, the junction contained 3 bases not matched to a gene. The CDR3 nucleotides are TGTGCCAGCAGTTTATCGGGACAGAGCTCCTACAATGAGCAGTTCTTC. The encoded protein is CASSLSGQSSYNEQFF.

This chain links TRBV6-6 with TRBJ2-1; D is undetermined. The CDR3 loop spans 14 amino acids. Trimming removed 2 bases at V and 2 bases at J, with 7 bases between. Germline V lookup: CDR1 MNHNY, CDR2 SVGAGI (reference sequence). The CDR3 region is CASSYVSTYNEQFF. The CDR3, as DNA: TGTGCCAGCAGTTACGTGAGTACCTACAATGAGCAGTTCTTC.

Notes on this clone: The sample carries other DNA sequences with the same CDR3. The chain is built from TRBV5-8 and TRBJ2-7, with D perhaps matching TRBD1 (5 bases). The V end lost 2 bases, the J end lost 0 bases, and 6 bases lay between the germline ends. Germline loops: CDR1 SGHTS, CDR2 YDEGEE. This CDR3 comprises 13 residues. CDR3 amino acids: CASSFQGSYEQYF. The CDR3 DNA reads TGTGCCAGCAGCTTTCAGGGCTCCTACGAGCAGTACTTC. Looking up the rest from reference TRBV5-8 and TRBJ2-7 gives the full variable domain: EAGVTQSPTHLIKTRGQQATLRCSPISGHTSVYWYQQALGLGLQFLLWYDEGEERNRGNFPPRFSGRQFPNYSSELNVNALELEDSALYLCASSFQGSYEQYFGPGTRLTVT.

The chain uses TRBV6-5 and TRBJ2-1, with TRBD2 as a possible D gene (6 bases). Germline CDR1 reads MNHEY; CDR2 reads SVGAGI. This CDR3 is 16 amino acids long. Trimming stripped 2 bases from V and 1 base from J, with 12 bases between. The CDR3 coding sequence is TGTGCCAGCAGTTACGGCGGGGCAGGGTCCTACAATGAGCAGTTCTTC. Translated: CASSYGGAGSYNEQFF.

The rearrangement joins TRBV29-1 to TRBJ2-7, with unresolved D. The germline V and J ends were trimmed by 4 bases and 3 bases, with 7 bases remaining between them. Germline values: CDR1 SQVTM, CDR2 ANQGSEA. The CDR3 contains 11 residues. This CDR3 reads CSVAYSYEQYF. In nucleotides, the CDR3 is TGCAGCGTTGCCTACAGCTACGAGCAGTACTTC.

The chain employs TRBV27 and TRBJ1-1; D is ambiguous. Deletions cut 2 bases from V and 4 bases from J, with 11 bases between. CDR1 and CDR2 from the germline V gene are MNHEY and SMNVEV (reference sequence). CDR3 length equals 14 residues. The CDR3 region has the DNA TGTGCCAGCAGTTTACTGGTGCTGGGCACTGAAGCTTTCTTT. This sequence encodes CASSLLVLGTEAFF.

The rearrangement links TRBV28 to TRBJ1-4; TRBD1 matches 7 bases. The germline gives CDR1 MDHEN, CDR2 SYDVKM. Trimming removed 6 bases from V and 14 bases from J; junction bases left unmatched: 18. This CDR3 comprises 15 residues. CDR3 amino acids: CASSPRDRPNGWLFF. The CDR3 DNA reads as TGTGCCAGCAGCCCCCGGGACAGACCTAATGGGTGGCTGTTTTTT. The full variable domain, in which reference TRBV28 and TRBJ1-4 provide the parts outside the CDR3, is DVKVTQSSRYLVKRTGEKVFLECVQDMDHENMFWYRQDPGLGLRLIYFSYDVKMKEKGDIPEGYSVSREKKERFSLILESASTNQTSMYLCASSPRDRPNGWLFFGSGTQLSVL.

This clone was seen once. The chain couples TRBV5-1 to TRBJ2-7; 8 positions agree with TRBD2. Unmatched junction bases numbered 4, after V lost 0 bases and J lost 2 bases. Germline CDR1 is SGHRS and CDR2 is YFSETQ. This CDR3 is built from 15 residues. Here the CDR3 reads CASSLDLAGTYEQYF. In nucleotides, the CDR3 is TGCGCCAGCAGCTTGGACCTAGCGGGCACCTACGAGCAGTACTTC.

This chain connects TRBV29-1 to TRBJ1-1; 9 bases align to TRBD1. Germline V gene sequence: CDR1 SQVTM, CDR2 ANQGSEA. V shed 7 bases and J 5 bases; nucleotides not matched to a gene: 8. This CDR3 is built from 13 residues. DNA of the CDR3: TGCAGCGCCTCCGGGACAGGGTGGACTGAAGCTTTCTTT. Translated: CSASGTGWTEAFF.

In this sample, this clone turned up once. The chain combines TRBV5-5 with TRBJ1-3; unclear D gene. V lost 0 bases to trimming and J lost 5 bases, with 6 bases between them. From germline, CDR1 is SGHKS and CDR2 YYEKEE (reference sequence). The CDR3 runs 13 residues. CDR3: CASSLDSRNTIYF. The CDR3 DNA sequence: TGTGCCAGCAGCTTGGACAGTAGAAACACCATATATTTT.

The chain carries TRBV7-9 and TRBJ1-4; D is unclear. The V gene lost 1 base and the J gene lost 5 bases, with 11 bases spanning the gap. This CDR3 is 15 amino acids long. Germline lookup yields CDR1 SEHNR and CDR2 FQNEAQ (reference sequence). The CDR3, as DNA: TGTGCCAGCAGCTTAGTTTCGGTTGAAAATGAAAAACTGTTTTTT. Its protein product is CASSLVSVENEKLFF.

The chain links TRBV7-3 to TRBJ1-2; D uncertain. CDR1 and CDR2 (germline): SGHTA, FQGTGA. The germline V and J ends were trimmed by 0 bases and 5 bases, with 13 bases remaining between them. This CDR3 contains 15 residues. The CDR3 is CASSLTVGTAYGYTF. CDR3 in DNA: TGTGCCAGCAGCTTAACCGTGGGAACAGCGTATGGCTACACCTTC.

This chain links TRBV27 with TRBJ1-1; no clear D. V was trimmed by 3 bases and J by 7 bases, leaving 9 bases between them. The length of the CDR3 is 12 residues. CDR1 is MNHEY and CDR2 is SMNVEV in the germline V gene (reference sequence). This chain's CDR3 is CASSFPGNEAFF. The CDR3 DNA reads as TGTGCCAGCAGTTTTCCCGGAAATGAAGCTTTCTTT.

The CDR3 sequence: CASSPSTDRQRETQYF. For the CDR3, the DNA is TGTGCCAGCAGCCCGTCGACAGATCGACAAAGGGAGACCCAGTACTTC. The J gene is TRBJ2-5, the V gene TRBV13; possible D gene TRBD1, 5 bases. The CDR3 runs to 16 residues. V lost 5 bases, J lost 5 bases, and 21 bases lay in between. Looked up from germline, CDR1 is PRHDT and CDR2 is FYEKMQ (reference sequence). The full variable domain, completed using reference TRBV13 and TRBJ2-5, is AAGVIQSPRHLIKEKRETATLKCYPIPRHDTVYWYQQGPGQDPQFLISFYEKMQSDKGSIPDRFSAQQFSDYHSELNMSSLELGDSALYFCASSPSTDRQRETQYFGPGTRLLVL.

Details on this clone: The identical CDR3 is also encoded by other nucleotide sequences in the sample. The J gene is TRBJ1-5, the V gene TRBV6-5, with D maybe TRBD1 (6 bases). Germline CDR1 MNHEY, CDR2 SVGAGI. The CDR3 length is 15 residues. Trimming removed 0 bases at V and 0 bases at J, with 6 bases between. CDR3 bases: TGTGCCAGCAGTTACTCACAGGGTAGCAATCAGCCCCAGCATTTT. Protein product: CASSYSQGSNQPQHF.

About this clone itself: The same CDR3 also results from other DNA sequences found in this sample. The chain recombines TRBV2 with TRBJ2-7; D is uncertain. The CDR3 loop spans 12 amino acids. Germline V gene sequence: CDR1 SNHLY, CDR2 FYNNEI. Trimming cost V 3 bases and J 5 bases, with 8 bases left between them. The CDR3 region is CASSEGYHEQYF. CDR3 nucleotides: TGTGCCAGCAGTGAGGGTTACCACGAGCAGTACTTC.

This chain connects TRBV7-9 to TRBJ2-1, with 9 bases that match TRBD2. The CDR3 runs 16 residues. Germline lookup yields CDR1 SEHNR and CDR2 FQNEAQ (reference sequence). The V gene end was trimmed by 1 base and the J gene end by 2 bases; junction bases not matched to a gene: 3. This CDR3 reads CASSLVLAGAYNEQFF. As DNA, the CDR3 is TGTGCCAGCAGCTTAGTTTTAGCGGGAGCCTACAATGAGCAGTTCTTC. The variable domain in full, completed from reference TRBV7-9 and TRBJ2-1, reads DTGVSQNPRHKITKRGQNVTFRCDPISEHNRLYWYRQTLGQGPEFLTYFQNEAQLEKSRLLSDRFSAERPKGSFSTLEIQRTEQGDSAMYLCASSLVLAGAYNEQFFGPGTRLTVL.

V usage is TRBV4-1 and J usage is TRBJ1-5, with 7 nucleotides matching TRBD1. V lost 4 bases to trimming and J lost 3 bases; unmatched junction nucleotides: 15. Germline V gives CDR1 MGHRA, CDR2 YSYEKL. The CDR3 length is 18 residues. This chain's CDR3 is CASSLLVGQGGHNQPQHF. The CDR3 DNA is TGCGCCAGCAGCCTACTCGTAGGGCAGGGGGGACACAATCAGCCCCAGCATTTT.

The chain links TRBV10-3 to TRBJ1-2; 8 nucleotides align to TRBD1. The CDR3 runs to 14 residues. V trimming: 6 bases; J trimming: 2 bases; junction bases outside the gene matches: 5. Per the germline V gene, CDR1 is ENHRY and CDR2 is SYGVKD. DNA for the CDR3: TGTGCCATCAGGGGGACAGGAAGAAACTATGGCTACACCTTC. Amino acids: CAIRGTGRNYGYTF.

The chain employs TRBV6-6 and TRBJ2-5, with 7 bases aligning to TRBD2. Gene TRBJ2-7 matches the end of the DNA better, so the J call may be wrong. This CDR3 region has 15 residues. Germline V gives CDR1 MNHNY, CDR2 SVGAGI (reference sequence). CDR3 sequence (DNA): TGTGCCAGCAGCCTCACCGGGACTACACGCTACGAGCAGTACTTC. Its translation is CASSLTGTTRYEQYF.

The chain carries TRBV7-3 and TRBJ2-7; TRBD1 matches 7 bases. Losses at the gene ends were 5 bases for V and 1 base for J; bases not matched to a gene: 5. Per germline, CDR1 SGHTA and CDR2 FQGTGA. The CDR3 is 14 residues long. DNA for the CDR3: TGTGCCAGCAGCCGCACCAGGGGGTCCTACGAGCAGTACTTC. It translates to CASSRTRGSYEQYF.

The chain joins TRBV21-1 to TRBJ2-7; the table's D call TRBD2 went unverified against the DNA. TRBV21-1 counts as a pseudogene. The CDR3 consists of 19 residues. The CDR3 DNA reads as TGTGCCAGCAGCAAAGCCGGGACTAGCGGCAATATTAAGTCCTACGAGCAGTACTTC. Encoded protein: CASSKAGTSGNIKSYEQYF.

The chain joins TRBV19 to TRBJ1-2, with TRBD1 matching 11 bases. The germline V gene has CDR1 LNHDA and CDR2 SQIVND (reference sequence). V lost 4 bases to trimming and J lost 7 bases; unmatched junction nucleotides: 8. The CDR3 consists of 15 residues. CDR3 region: CASSTDRTGGVGYTF. Here the CDR3 DNA reads TGTGCCAGTAGTACGGACCGGACAGGGGGCGTTGGCTACACCTTC. Drawing the rest from reference TRBV19 and TRBJ1-2, the complete variable domain is DGGITQSPKYLFRKEGQNVTLSCEQNLNHDAMYWYRQDPGQGLRLIYYSQIVNDFQKGDIAEGYSVSREKKESFPLTVTSAQKNPTAFYLCASSTDRTGGVGYTFGSGTRLTVV.

This chain links TRBV7-9 with TRBJ2-5; TRBD1 matches 9 bases. V shed 1 base and J 6 bases; nucleotides not matched to a gene: 6. CDR1 and CDR2 from the germline V gene are SEHNR and FQNEAQ (reference sequence). The CDR3 loop spans 15 amino acids. CDR3 in DNA: TGTGCCAGCAGCTTAGGACAGGGGGACCATCAGACCCAGTACTTC. This encodes CASSLGQGDHQTQYF.

The rearrangement links TRBV27 to TRBJ2-1; 7 nucleotides line up with TRBD1. Trimming took 5 bases from V and 3 from J; bases not matched to a gene: 10. The CDR3 has 16 amino acids. Germline values: CDR1 MNHEY, CDR2 SMNVEV (reference sequence). CDR3 DNA: TGTGCCAGCAGTCCTCTTACAGGGGCCGTCTACAATGAGCAGTTCTTC. Translation gives CASSPLTGAVYNEQFF.

This chain joins TRBV30 and TRBJ1-4, with D uncertain. The CDR3 loop spans 13 amino acids. In germline, CDR1 is GTSNPN, CDR2 SVGIG (reference sequence). Trimming cost V 0 bases and J 6 bases, with 8 bases left between them. The CDR3 coding sequence is TGTGCCTGGAGTGTGGACGGTGATGAAAAACTGTTTTTT. As protein: CAWSVDGDEKLFF.

This clone was recorded once. The rearrangement links TRBV6-6 to TRBJ1-5, with D perhaps matching TRBD1 (6 bases). The V end was cut by 2 bases, the J end by 7 bases, with 18 bases between. The CDR3 has 16 amino acids. Germline loops: CDR1 MNHNY, CDR2 SVGAGI (reference sequence). This CDR3 is CASSYGFGTPIQPQHF. CDR3 in DNA: TGTGCCAGCAGTTACGGATTTGGGACACCTATCCAGCCCCAGCATTTT.

This rearrangement joins TRBV27 to TRBJ2-1, with TRBD2 matching over 7 bases. The ends lost 3 bases at V and 7 bases at J; junction bases unmatched: 9. The CDR3 has 15 residues. The germline gives CDR1 MNHEY, CDR2 SMNVEV (reference sequence). The CDR3 nucleotides read TGTGCCAGCAGTTTTACCAGCGGGACGGGAAATGAGCAGTTCTTC. This translates into CASSFTSGTGNEQFF.